This passage covers 32 T cell receptor beta chains from one sample sequenced in a study of cytomegalovirus exposure and HLA in healthy donors. Amplification used 60 Vbeta primers and 13 Jbeta primers. TCRdb's table, derived via immunoSEQ multiplex PCR, lists solely in-frame clones and lacks some. The sample shows 150,000 to 200,000 clones, 9.5% of them seen only once. Sequenced: PBMCs. The receptors were sampled from a woman aged 25 to 39 in good health and CMV-seropositive.

A word on this clone: Other DNA variants within this sample encode the same CDR3. The chain links TRBV18 to TRBJ2-6; TRBD1 matches at 7 bases. CDR3 length equals 15 residues. V gave up 3 bases and J gave up 2 bases; unmatched junction bases: 1. Germline lookup yields CDR1 KGHSH and CDR2 LQKENI. As DNA, the CDR3 is TGTGCCAGCTCACCCGACAGGGCTGGGGCCAACGTCCTGACTTTC. Translating it yields CASSPDRAGANVLTF.

V usage is TRBV15 and J usage is TRBJ2-1, with no clear D. CDR1 is LNHNV, CDR2 YYDKDF, per germline (reference sequence). This CDR3 has 15 residues. Trimming stripped 1 base from V and 9 bases from J, with 16 bases between. The CDR3 coding sequence is TGTGCCACCAGCAGAGTCCCCGGTTTGCGCGGTGAGCAGTTCTTC. Protein: CATSRVPGLRGEQFF.

This clone was seen a handful of times. This chain connects TRBV6-1 to TRBJ1-1; unclear D gene. The CDR3 extends over 13 amino acids. Trimming shortened V by 3 bases and J by 2 bases, and 7 bases separated the two germline ends. From germline, CDR1 is MNHNS and CDR2 SASEGT. CDR3 sequence (DNA): TGTGCCAGCAGTGAGCAGATAAACACTGAAGCTTTCTTT. The encoded protein is CASSEQINTEAFF.

This chain links TRBV7-9 with TRBJ2-7, with TRBD1 matching 9 bases. Germline-derived CDR1 and CDR2 are SEHNR and FQNEAQ (reference sequence). V gave up 2 bases and J gave up 2 bases; unmatched junction bases: 4. This CDR3 has 15 residues. CDR3 nucleotide sequence: TGTGCCAGCAGCTTACTGGGACAGGGTGCCTACGAGCAGTACTTC. The encoded protein is CASSLLGQGAYEQYF.

The chain recombines TRBV7-9 with TRBJ1-1, with a weak D call TRBD1 (6 bases). Germline CDR1 is SEHNR and CDR2 is FQNEAQ (reference sequence). The CDR3 runs to 14 residues. Trimming shortened V by 6 bases and J by 0 bases, and 11 bases separated the two germline ends. The CDR3 here is CASSPGHLNTEAFF. CDR3 nucleotide sequence: TGTGCCAGCAGTCCGGGACACCTGAACACTGAAGCTTTCTTT.

This chain links TRBV5-1 with TRBJ1-4; the D is unclear. The CDR3 extends over 13 amino acids. CDR1 and CDR2 from the germline V gene are SGHRS and YFSETQ. Trimming stripped 0 bases from V and 6 bases from J, with 6 bases between. The CDR3: CASSLAPDEKLFF. The CDR3, as DNA: TGCGCCAGCAGCTTGGCTCCGGATGAAAAACTGTTTTTT.

The chain is built from TRBV27 and TRBJ2-7; the match to TRBD1 covers 7 bases. V lost 10 bases, J lost 4 bases, and 10 bases stayed unmatched. The CDR3 runs 13 residues. Looked up from germline, CDR1 is MNHEY and CDR2 is SMNVEV (reference sequence). CDR3: CAIRRTGTYEQYF. DNA of the CDR3: TGTGCCATCCGGAGGACAGGAACGTACGAGCAGTACTTC.

This clone was picked up a small number of times. As DNA, the CDR3 is TGCAGCGTTGTGTTGGGAGGGAACACTGAAGCTTTCTTT. Translating it yields CSVVLGGNTEAFF. The V and J genes are TRBV29-1 and TRBJ1-1; D is uncertain. Germline V gene lookup returns CDR1 SQVTM and CDR2 ANQGSEA. The V end was cut by 4 bases, the J end by 1 base, with 10 bases between. This CDR3 has 13 amino acids.

This clone was recorded a few times. The V call is TRBV5-1, the J call TRBJ2-3, with 14 bases lining up with TRBD2. After removal of 4 bases from V and 5 bases from J, the junction contained 3 bases not matched to a gene. The CDR3 is made up of 15 amino acids. CDR1 is SGHRS and CDR2 is YFSETQ in the germline V gene. This CDR3 reads CASSRGLAGVDTQYF. The CDR3, as DNA: TGCGCCAGCAGCCGGGGACTAGCGGGAGTAGATACGCAGTATTTT.

This clone was counted only a few times. This chain joins TRBV13 and TRBJ2-2, with 8 bases lining up with TRBD2. Trimming cost V 5 bases and J 4 bases; bases outside gene matches: 12. Germline-derived CDR1 and CDR2 are PRHDT and FYEKMQ (reference sequence). The CDR3 length is 17 residues. CDR3 sequence: CASSPLWRGAGTGELFF. CDR3 bases: TGTGCCAGCAGCCCCCTTTGGCGGGGGGCTGGCACCGGGGAGCTGTTTTTT.

This clone was seen only a few times. The chain carries TRBV29-1 and TRBJ2-7; D possibly corresponds to TRBD1 (5 bases). Germline V gene data show CDR1 as SQVTM and CDR2 as ANQGSEA. The length of the CDR3 is 11 residues. The ends were cut back, 6 bases at V and 4 bases at J, with 10 bases in the middle. In nucleotides, the CDR3 is TGCAGCGTCGAAAGGGGTTACGAGCAGTACTTC. Protein: CSVERGYEQYF.

The rearrangement joins TRBV30 to TRBJ1-1; possible D gene TRBD1, 5 bases. CDR3 length equals 11 residues. CDR1 and CDR2 from the germline V gene are GTSNPN and SVGIG (reference sequence). Trimming took 4 bases from V and 6 from J, leaving 9 bases between them. The CDR3 is CAWTQGAEAFF. In nucleotides, the CDR3 is TGTGCCTGGACGCAGGGTGCTGAAGCTTTCTTT. Full variable domain (rest looked up from reference TRBV30 and TRBJ1-1): SQTIHQWPATLVQPVGSPLSLECTVEGTSNPNLYWYRQAAGRGLQLLFYSVGIGQISSEVPQNLSASRPQDRQFILSSKKLLLSDSGFYLCAWTQGAEAFFGQGTRLTVV.

This rearrangement joins TRBV10-2 to TRBJ1-1; D not resolved. V shed 8 bases and J shed 1 base, with 11 bases lying between them. Germline CDR1 reads WSHSY; CDR2 reads SAAADI. CDR3 length: 13 amino acids. The CDR3 sequence: CASRKTTNTEAFF. The CDR3 DNA reads as TGCGCCAGCCGGAAGACAACGAACACTGAAGCTTTCTTT.

The V gene is TRBV18, the J gene TRBJ1-1; possibly TRBD1 for D (6 bases). The CDR3 is 14 residues long. From germline, CDR1 is KGHSH and CDR2 LQKENI. V lost 5 bases to trimming and J lost 1 base, with 11 bases between them. The CDR3 sequence is CASSSTGQNTEAFF. CDR3 sequence (DNA): TGTGCCAGCTCATCTACAGGGCAGAACACTGAAGCTTTCTTT.

This sequence joins TRBV5-4 and TRBJ2-7, with D perhaps matching TRBD1 (5 bases). The CDR3 runs to 14 residues. Trimming removed 2 bases from V and 5 bases from J, with 14 bases in between. Germline V gene data show CDR1 as SGHNT and CDR2 as YYREEE (reference sequence). CDR3 sequence: CASSFGQGINEQYF. The CDR3 region has the DNA TGTGCCAGCAGCTTCGGGCAGGGCATAAACGAGCAGTACTTC.

The chain recombines TRBV5-6 with TRBJ1-1; a weak D match, TRBD1 (5 bases). Trimming shortened V by 3 bases and J by 5 bases, and 8 bases separated the two germline ends. CDR1 SGHDT and CDR2 YYEEEE come from the germline V gene. CDR3 size: 12 residues. The CDR3 coding sequence is TGTGCCAGCAGCTGGGGGAGGACTGAAGCTTTCTTT. It translates to CASSWGRTEAFF.

This clone was seen a handful of times. The chain couples TRBV14 to TRBJ2-7; tentatively, D is TRBD2 (5 bases). V was clipped by 1 base and J by 4 bases, with 14 bases between them. The CDR3 contains 15 residues. Germline V gene sequence: CDR1 SGHDN, CDR2 FVKESK. The CDR3 DNA sequence: TGTGCCAGCAGCCAAGCTTGGCCTACTAGGTACGAGCAGTACTTC. Its translation: CASSQAWPTRYEQYF.

This clone was counted only a few times. The chain joins TRBV6-1 to TRBJ2-2, with a weak D call TRBD1 (5 bases). The CDR3 extends over 13 amino acids. Germline CDR1 MNHNS, CDR2 SASEGT. V lost 2 bases to trimming and J lost 7 bases, with 8 bases between them. The CDR3 reads CASSEQGHGELFF. The CDR3 DNA reads TGTGCCAGCAGTGAACAGGGTCACGGGGAGCTGTTTTTT.

In its sample, this clone was seen a few times. The rearrangement links TRBV6-1 to TRBJ2-2, with D possibly TRBD2 on 5 matching bases. Trimming cost V 7 bases and J 2 bases, with 8 bases left between them. The CDR3 has 13 residues. Looked up from germline, CDR1 is MNHNS and CDR2 is SASEGT. CDR3 sequence reads: CASTSLNTGELFF. CDR3 sequence (DNA): TGTGCCAGCACTAGCCTAAACACCGGGGAGCTGTTTTTT.

This clone was seen a handful of times. The chain recombines TRBV6-1 with TRBJ1-4; D is ambiguous. The ends were cut back, 7 bases at V and 3 bases at J, with 9 bases in the middle. CDR1 is MNHNS, CDR2 SASEGT, per germline. CDR3 length: 13 residues. In nucleotides, the CDR3 is TGTGCCAGCAAGGTTCGGGCTAATGAAAAACTGTTTTTT. Residues: CASKVRANEKLFF.

Only a few counts were recorded for this clone. The chain uses TRBV10-1 and TRBJ1-1; 9 nucleotides match TRBD1. The CDR3 contains 16 residues. Germline CDR1 reads WNHNN; CDR2 reads SYGVQD (reference sequence). V shed 3 bases and J 5 bases; nucleotides not matched to a gene: 10. CDR3 sequence: CASSDYKVGQGTEAFF. The DNA of the CDR3 is TGCGCCAGCAGTGATTACAAGGTCGGACAGGGGACTGAAGCTTTCTTT.

The CDR3 is CASSPWEGTGNTIYF. DNA for the CDR3: TGCGCCAGCAGCCCCTGGGAGGGGACTGGAAACACCATATATTTT. This chain joins TRBV5-1 and TRBJ1-3, with D possibly matching TRBD1 (5 bases). CDR3 length equals 15 residues. Trimming stripped 4 bases from V and 2 bases from J, with 13 bases between. CDR1 and CDR2 (germline): SGHRS, YFSETQ.

The chain uses TRBV5-8 and TRBJ1-1; D is unresolved. CDR1 is SGHTS and CDR2 is YDEGEE in the germline V gene. The CDR3 is 12 amino acids. V was cut by 4 bases and J by 3 bases, with 7 bases left in between. This CDR3 is CASSHGDTEAFF. CDR3 DNA: TGTGCCAGCAGCCACGGGGACACTGAAGCTTTCTTT. The full variable domain, in which reference TRBV5-8 and TRBJ1-1 provide the parts outside the CDR3, is EAGVTQSPTHLIKTRGQQATLRCSPISGHTSVYWYQQALGLGLQFLLWYDEGEERNRGNFPPRFSGRQFPNYSSELNVNALELEDSALYLCASSHGDTEAFFGQGTRLTVV.

The DNA for the CDR3 is TGTGCCAGCAGTTCGCTGGGGAGGCAGGGTAACCGTGAGCAGTTCTTC. Its translation is CASSSLGRQGNREQFF. The rearrangement uses TRBV6-5 and TRBJ2-1, with D maybe TRBD2 (6 bases). Germline values: CDR1 MNHEY, CDR2 SVGAGI. CDR3 size: 16 residues. V shed 4 bases and J shed 9 bases, with 22 bases lying between them.

This chain joins TRBV5-1 and TRBJ2-1; 9 bases map to TRBD1. The CDR3 is made up of 14 amino acids. V trimming: 4 bases; J trimming: 5 bases; junction bases outside the gene matches: 4. CDR1 is SGHRS and CDR2 is YFSETQ in the germline V gene. The CDR3 nucleotides read TGCGCCAGCAGCCGGAGGACAGGGGACAATGAGCAGTTCTTC. Protein: CASSRRTGDNEQFF.

This clone was seen a few times. The V gene is TRBV7-2, the J gene TRBJ2-1; possible D gene TRBD1, 5 bases. Looked up from germline, CDR1 is SGHTA and CDR2 is FQGNSA. V dropped 2 bases and J dropped 9 bases, with 5 bases sitting between them. This CDR3 comprises 11 residues. The CDR3 sequence: CASSLRGEQFF. As DNA, the CDR3 is TGTGCCAGCAGCTTAAGGGGTGAGCAGTTCTTC.

The sample holds a few counts of this clone. The chain carries TRBV6-1 and TRBJ2-7; TRBD1 aligns across 8 bases. This CDR3 has 14 residues. Germline lookup yields CDR1 MNHNS and CDR2 SASEGT. J gave up 3 bases and V 5 bases, and 6 bases lay outside the gene matches. The CDR3 protein is CASSSQGAHYEQYF. In nucleotides, the CDR3 is TGTGCCAGCAGTTCCCAGGGGGCCCACTACGAGCAGTACTTC.

The sample holds a few counts of this clone. V and J are TRBV30 and TRBJ2-5; 9 bases match TRBD2. The end of the DNA fits TRBJ2-7 better, so the J call may be wrong. Germline V gene data show CDR1 as GTSNPN and CDR2 as SVGIG (reference sequence). The CDR3 extends over 14 amino acids. CDR3 protein: CAWSVGLAGHEQYF. In DNA form, the CDR3 reads TGTGCCTGGAGTGTGGGACTAGCTGGCCACGAGCAGTACTTC.

This clone appeared a few times. The rearrangement uses TRBV11-2 and TRBJ2-2, with D possibly TRBD2 on 5 matching bases. The germline V gene has CDR1 SGHAT and CDR2 FQNNGV. V lost 3 bases, J lost 0 bases, and 11 bases lay in between. The CDR3 runs 16 residues. The CDR3 sequence: CASSFTGSANTGELFF. In DNA, the CDR3 is TGTGCCAGCAGCTTCACGGGGAGCGCGAACACCGGGGAGCTGTTTTTT.

This clone was counted a few times. J is TRBJ2-2 and V is TRBV23-1; 8 bases align to TRBD1. TRBV23-1 qualifies as an ORF whose function is uncertain. The CDR3 is 18 residues long. V shed 8 bases, J shed 6 bases, and the junction held 20 bases outside the gene matches. CDR3 residues: CASQMQVWTGWPSGELFF. The CDR3 region has the DNA TGCGCCAGCCAAATGCAGGTCTGGACAGGGTGGCCCTCCGGGGAGCTGTTTTTT.

The V gene is TRBV2, the J gene TRBJ2-2; TRBD1 aligns across 8 bases. Germline V CDR1 and CDR2: SNHLY, FYNNEI. The trim removed 10 bases at V and 7 bases at J, leaving 8 bases unmatched. The CDR3 covers 13 residues. CDR3 DNA sequence: TGTGCCATCCCCCAGGGGGCTAACGGGGAGCTGTTTTTT. This encodes CAIPQGANGELFF.

V usage is TRBV6-1 and J usage is TRBJ2-1, with D possibly matching TRBD1 (5 bases). Trimming stripped 7 bases from V and 9 bases from J, with 10 bases between. CDR3 size: 11 residues. Germline V CDR1 and CDR2: MNHNS, SASEGT. The CDR3 nucleotides are TGTGCCAGCACGTTAGGGGTTGAGCAGTTCTTC. This codes for CASTLGVEQFF.